This TCR beta chain is drawn from a study of T-cell memory formation after mild COVID-19 (dated by TCRdb to the early 2020s). Study-wide context: Most TCR sequence clusters were specific to one of the two donors. In two donors, T-cell clones that expanded and contracted after mild COVID-19 were followed by sequencing TCRalpha and TCRbeta repertoires longitudinally. The cohort was made up of two young adult volunteers, one female and one male, who were previously healthy. General study outcomes and caveats: Only a couple of mild cases were covered in the study, and larger cohorts including severe cases with pre-infection samples were considered necessary. The second-wave clones that peaked on day 37 were not confirmed to be SARS-CoV-2 specific. Balanced CD4/CD8 phenotypes were observed for clones contracting from day 15 to 85, whereas a bias towards CD4+ was observed for a second wave of clones expanding from day 15 to 37. Contracting CD4+ clones were located mainly in the CM and EM memory subsets, whereas CD8+ clones were found to be enriched in EMRA. Some responding clones were detected in pre-infection memory, which suggested that pre-existing cross-reactive memory T cells had joined the SARS-CoV-2 response.

Ficoll-Paque density gradient centrifugation was used to isolate PBMCs. The V end gives up 0 bases and the J end 7 bases, leaving 8 bases in the junction not matched to a gene. Via the germline V gene, CDR1 is LGHNA and CDR2 YSLEER. The CDR3, cysteine through phenylalanine, is 15 amino acids long. Just the 45-base CDR3 DNA is kept, in frame starting at base 1. This clonotype was observed a few times. Its antigen is currently not known. Per-nucleotide qualities are absent, and no much larger clonotype sits a single base away. Sequencing used an Illumina NovaSeq 6000. TCRalpha and TCRbeta cDNA libraries were constructed by 5'RACE with constant-segment primers, with sample barcodes and unique molecular identifiers being introduced. RNA was extracted from every sample with Trizol reagent. The libraries were amplified in two PCR steps, and the second step added a second sample barcode and Illumina TruSeq adapters. The libraries were sequenced on an Illumina NovaSeq using 2 x 150 bp paired-end reads. On the authors' methods: With migec v1.2.7, reads were demultiplexed and then collapsed into UMI-guided consensus sequences. Using mixcr v2.1.11, UMI consensuses were aligned to TRA and TRB V and J templates and then assembled into clonotypes. A clonotype was counted as expanded or contracted only if both edgeR and NoisET called the change significant, with noise models trained on biological replicates. For edgeR calls, the thresholds were a false discovery rate-adjusted p below 0.01 and a log2 fold-change of 1. As an exploratory analysis of dynamics, PCA with hierarchical clustering was applied to max-normalized trajectories of the 1000 most abundant clonotypes. Separately sequenced CD4+ and CD8+ repertoires were used to assign a CD4 or CD8 phenotype to each responding clone. The public reads were quality trimmed at Q25 with fastp and then assembled into clones with MiXCR by TCRdb, keeping productive beta chains. Rows are unified per CDR3 protein, each entry keeping the most common DNA and genes. V and J calls and clone size were set by TCRdb, not the authors. The sample table records hundreds of thousands of distinct CDR3 sequences; roughly 22% of these occur just once. The top ten hold 12% of the sample.

This TCR was sampled from an adult woman who had mild COVID-19 (a few samples of this study predate the infection). The sample titles of this study are shuffled in the database, so cell type and time point are left out; the donor was told from shared clones. This chain joins TRBV4-3 to TRBJ2-5; 7 of the junction bases match TRBD2. The material sequenced was PBMCs or a T cell subset sorted from them (not recorded which). Here is the DNA: TGCGCCAGCAGCCAAGATTCAGGGAGGGCCGGGACCCAGTACTTC. The resulting protein is CASSQDSGRAGTQYF.